This T cell receptor beta chain came from a study of a mutant IDH1 vaccine in newly diagnosed glioma. Whole-study context: Radiotherapy alone preceded vaccination by 4-6 weeks; alternatively, vaccination started with temozolomide cycles.

Trimming took off 5 bases at V and 7 bases at J, with 23 bases between the two ends. Germline CDR1 and CDR2: SGHVS and FQNEAQ. The CDR3 length is 16 residues. Libraries were prepared by immunoSEQ multiplex PCR; TCRdb keeps only in-frame clonotypes and omits some of them. Counted here are about 50,000 clones, around 80% occurring once; the ten biggest clones make up 12%. Specified time point: week 35, safety follow-up. Each vaccine dose was 300 ug of mutant IDH1 20-mer peptide, with topical imiquimod. For this clone: The antigen is undetermined.

The specimen was PBMCs, collected from a glioma patient whose treatment included an IDH1 peptide vaccine. This receptor was obtained from a man in his forties with glioma. The genes are TRBV7-8 and TRBJ1-2, with D maybe TRBD1 (6 bases). In DNA form, the CDR3 reads TGTGCCAGCAGCCAAGCTTCTCGGACAGCCCCAGGTGGCTACACCTTC. Its translation is CASSQASRTAPGGYTF.